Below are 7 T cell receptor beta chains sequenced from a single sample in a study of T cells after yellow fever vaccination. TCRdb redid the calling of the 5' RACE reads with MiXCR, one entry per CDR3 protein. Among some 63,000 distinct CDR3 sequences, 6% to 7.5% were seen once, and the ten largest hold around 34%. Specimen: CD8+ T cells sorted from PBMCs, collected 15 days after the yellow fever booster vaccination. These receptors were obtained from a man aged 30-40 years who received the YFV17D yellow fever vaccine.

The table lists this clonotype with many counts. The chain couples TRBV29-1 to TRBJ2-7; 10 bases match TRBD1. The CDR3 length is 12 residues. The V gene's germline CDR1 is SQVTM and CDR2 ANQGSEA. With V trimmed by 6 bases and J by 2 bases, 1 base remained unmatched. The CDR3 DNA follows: TGCAGCGTCGGGACAGGGGCCTACGAGCAGTACTTC. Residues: CSVGTGAYEQYF.

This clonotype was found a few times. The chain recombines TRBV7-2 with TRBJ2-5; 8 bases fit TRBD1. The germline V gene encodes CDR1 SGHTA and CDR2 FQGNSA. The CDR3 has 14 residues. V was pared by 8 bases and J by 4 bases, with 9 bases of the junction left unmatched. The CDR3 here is CASRGQGASETQYF. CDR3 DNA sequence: TGTGCCAGCCGCGGACAGGGTGCATCAGAGACCCAGTACTTC.

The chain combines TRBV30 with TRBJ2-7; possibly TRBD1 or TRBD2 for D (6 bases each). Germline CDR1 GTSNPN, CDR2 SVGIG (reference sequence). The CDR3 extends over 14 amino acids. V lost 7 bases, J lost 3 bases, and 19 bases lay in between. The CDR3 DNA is TGTGCCTTAGGACCACGGGGGACATTCTACGAGCAGTACTTC. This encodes CALGPRGTFYEQYF.

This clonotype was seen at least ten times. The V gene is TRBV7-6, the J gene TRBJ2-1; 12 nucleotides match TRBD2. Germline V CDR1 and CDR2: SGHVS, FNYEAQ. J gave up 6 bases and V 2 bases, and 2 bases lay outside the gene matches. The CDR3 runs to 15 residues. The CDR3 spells CASSLLAGGPNEQFF. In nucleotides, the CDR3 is TGTGCCAGCAGCTTACTAGCGGGAGGGCCCAATGAGCAGTTCTTC.

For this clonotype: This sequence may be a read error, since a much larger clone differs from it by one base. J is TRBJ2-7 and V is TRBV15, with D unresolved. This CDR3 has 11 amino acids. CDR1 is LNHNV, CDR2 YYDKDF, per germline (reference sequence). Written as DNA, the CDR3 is TGTGCCGCCAGCAGAGGAAACGAGCAGTACTTC. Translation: CAASRGNEQYF. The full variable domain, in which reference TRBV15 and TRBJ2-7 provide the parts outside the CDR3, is DAMVIQNPRYQVTQFGKPVTLSCSQTLNHNVMYWYQQKSSQAPKLLFHYYDKDFNNEADTPDNFQSRRPNTSFCFLDIRSPGLGDTAMYLCAASRGNEQYFGPGTRLTVT.

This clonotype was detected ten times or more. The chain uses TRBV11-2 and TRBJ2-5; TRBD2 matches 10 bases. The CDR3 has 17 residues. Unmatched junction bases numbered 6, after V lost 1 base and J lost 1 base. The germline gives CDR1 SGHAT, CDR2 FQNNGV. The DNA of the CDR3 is TGTGCCAGCAGCTTAGGTCTAGCGGGAGACCTCCAAGAGACCCAGTACTTC. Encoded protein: CASSLGLAGDLQETQYF.

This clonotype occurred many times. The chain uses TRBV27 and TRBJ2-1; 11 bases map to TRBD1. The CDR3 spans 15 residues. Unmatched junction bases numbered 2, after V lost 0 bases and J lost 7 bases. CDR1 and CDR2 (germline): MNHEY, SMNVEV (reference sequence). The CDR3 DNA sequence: TGTGCCAGCAGTTTATCCGGGACAGGGGGGAATGAGCAGTTCTTC. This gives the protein CASSLSGTGGNEQFF.